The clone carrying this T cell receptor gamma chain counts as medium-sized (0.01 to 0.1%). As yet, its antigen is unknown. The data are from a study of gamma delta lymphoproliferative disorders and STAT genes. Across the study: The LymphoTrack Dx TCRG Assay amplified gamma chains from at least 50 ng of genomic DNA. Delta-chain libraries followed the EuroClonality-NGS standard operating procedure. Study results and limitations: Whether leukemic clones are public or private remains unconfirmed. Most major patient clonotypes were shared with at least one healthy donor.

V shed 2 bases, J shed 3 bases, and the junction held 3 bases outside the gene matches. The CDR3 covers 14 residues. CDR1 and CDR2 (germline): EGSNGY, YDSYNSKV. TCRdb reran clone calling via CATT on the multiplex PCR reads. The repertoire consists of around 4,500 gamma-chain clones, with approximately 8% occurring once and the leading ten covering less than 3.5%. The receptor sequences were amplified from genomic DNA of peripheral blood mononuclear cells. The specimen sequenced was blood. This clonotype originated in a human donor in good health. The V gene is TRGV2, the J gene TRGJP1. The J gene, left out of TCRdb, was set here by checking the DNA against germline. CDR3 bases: TGTGCCACCTGGGACGCTCCCACTGGTTGGTTCAAGATATTT. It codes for CATWDAPTGWFKIF.